This TCR beta chain stems from a study of blood T cell repertoires in COVID-19. Produced via immunoSEQ multiplex PCR; TCRdb's table is partial and in-frame only. The table has 250,000 to 300,000 clones, 85% to 90% seen once. With 7 bases clipped from V and 4 bases from J, the junction kept 12 bases outside the gene matches. CDR1 and CDR2 from the germline V gene are LNHDA and SQIVND (reference sequence). The CDR3 loop spans 15 amino acids. Input material: peripheral blood. The rearrangement uses TRBV19 and TRBJ2-5, with TRBD1 identical over 7 bases. This sequence was found in a woman aged 25 to 39 with COVID-19, enrolled during active disease. DNA of the CDR3: TGTGCCAGTACTTTGACAGGGACCTCTCCAGAGACCCAGTACTTC. The encoded protein is CASTLTGTSPETQYF.